Listed here are 21 T cell receptor beta chains from one sample, sequenced in a study of T cells after yellow fever vaccination. TCRdb analysed the 5' RACE reads with MiXCR anew, one entry per CDR3 protein. The sample has 200,000 to 250,000 distinct CDR3 sequences, approximately 3% seen once; the top ten hold about 3.3%. This material consisted of CD4+ T cells sorted from PBMCs, taken 10 days after the yellow fever booster vaccination. The source is a man between 18 and 35 years old who received the YFV17D yellow fever vaccine.

This clonotype has at least ten counts. This chain joins TRBV7-9 and TRBJ2-7; 11 bases map to TRBD1. Germline V gives CDR1 SEHNR, CDR2 FQNEAQ (reference sequence). After removal of 5 bases from V and 2 bases from J, the junction contained 8 bases not matched to a gene. The CDR3 is 16 residues long. The CDR3 region is CASSTPPGQGAYEQYF. The CDR3 DNA sequence: TGTGCCAGCAGCACCCCCCCGGGACAGGGGGCCTACGAGCAGTACTTC.

This clonotype was detected many times. The CDR3 DNA reads as TGTGCCAGCAGCCCCTTAGGGACGGGGGGGCCGGAGACCCAGTACTTC. Its protein is CASSPLGTGGPETQYF. V and J are TRBV3-1 and TRBJ2-5; 8 nucleotides line up with TRBD2. The CDR3 has 16 residues. V lost 4 bases to trimming and J lost 5 bases; unmatched junction nucleotides: 12. CDR1 and CDR2 (germline): LGHDT, YNNKEL (reference sequence).

The table lists this clonotype with a few counts. This sequence joins TRBV18 and TRBJ1-1; TRBD1 might be the D (6 bases). This CDR3 spans 15 amino acids. Trimming stripped 3 bases from V and 4 bases from J, with 15 bases between. Germline V lookup: CDR1 KGHSH, CDR2 LQKENI. CDR3 protein: CASSPVPTGSTEAFF. CDR3 coding DNA: TGTGCCAGCTCACCGGTCCCAACAGGGAGCACTGAAGCTTTCTTT.

In this sample, this clonotype turned up a few times. In DNA form, the CDR3 reads TGCGCCAGCAGCTTGGGCTCGGCCCAAGGTCAGCCCCAGCATTTT. This gives the protein CASSLGSAQGQPQHF. The V gene is TRBV5-1, the J gene TRBJ1-5; D ambiguous. CDR1 is SGHRS and CDR2 is YFSETQ in the germline V gene. Trimming took off 0 bases at V and 6 bases at J, with 13 bases between the two ends. This CDR3 comprises 15 residues.

This clonotype was recorded many times. The chain uses TRBV4-2 and TRBJ1-1; no definite D call. Deletions cut 4 bases from V and 5 bases from J, with 14 bases between. The length of the CDR3 is 14 residues. Germline CDR1 reads LGHNA; CDR2 reads YNFKEQ. CDR3 sequence: CASSLQRTETEAFF. DNA for the CDR3: TGTGCCAGCAGCCTTCAGAGGACGGAGACTGAAGCTTTCTTT.

Many counts were recorded for this clonotype. This chain uses TRBV12-3 or TRBV12-4 with TRBJ2-1; D call uncertain. CDR3 length: 14 amino acids. V lost 5 bases to trimming and J lost 5 bases, with 13 bases between them. The chain's CDR3 is CASSTFVMNNEQFF. CDR3 in DNA: TGTGCCAGCAGTACGTTTGTGATGAACAATGAGCAGTTCTTC.

The J gene is TRBJ2-6, the V gene TRBV4-1, with no clear D. CDR1 and CDR2 from the germline V gene are MGHRA and YSYEKL. The CDR3 runs 16 residues. With 0 bases removed from V and 1 base from J, the gap between germline ends came to 7 bases. DNA for the CDR3: TGCGCCAGCAGCCAAGATACCCGATCTGGGGCCAACGTCCTGACTTTC. This sequence encodes CASSQDTRSGANVLTF.

This clonotype was recorded a few times. V gene TRBV20-1 combines with J gene TRBJ1-1, with a possible D match to TRBD1 (5 bases). The V gene lost 3 bases and the J gene lost 4 bases, with 9 bases spanning the gap. CDR3 length: 12 residues. Per the germline V gene, CDR1 is DFQATT and CDR2 is SNEGSKA (reference sequence). The CDR3 DNA is TGCAGTGCTAGGTCAGGGTCCACTGAAGCTTTCTTT. It yields the protein CSARSGSTEAFF.

This rearrangement joins TRBV5-6 to TRBJ2-3; perhaps TRBD1 as D (5 bases). Germline V gives CDR1 SGHDT, CDR2 YYEEEE. The CDR3 totals 16 residues. V was cut by 7 bases and J by 4 bases, with 22 bases left in between. The CDR3 DNA sequence: TGTGCCAGCGGCTCAGCAGGGTACGGGTTACCAGATACGCAGTATTTT. Translating gives CASGSAGYGLPDTQYF. Looking up the rest from reference TRBV5-6 and TRBJ2-3 gives the full variable domain: DAGVTQSPTHLIKTRGQQVTLRCSPKSGHDTVSWYQQALGQGPQFIFQYYEEEERQRGNFPDRFSGHQFPNYSSELNVNALLLGDSALYLCASGSAGYGLPDTQYFGPGTRLTVL.

The table lists this clonotype with a few counts. This rearrangement joins TRBV6-4 to TRBJ1-1, with D hard to call. CDR1 is MRHNA, CDR2 SNTAGT, per germline. The CDR3 sequence is 13 residues long. V was trimmed by 5 bases and J by 5 bases, leaving 12 bases between them. CDR3 DNA: TGTGCCAGCAGTCGTACATGGTGGACTGAAGCTTTCTTT. Encoded protein: CASSRTWWTEAFF.

This clonotype was found many times. The chain links TRBV4-3 to TRBJ2-2; the D call may be TRBD1 or TRBD2 (5 bases each). Trimming removed 2 bases from V and 5 bases from J, with 15 bases in between. The CDR3 has 16 amino acids. The V gene's germline CDR1 is LGHNA and CDR2 YSLEER. The CDR3 reads CASSQPAGALTGELFF. CDR3 sequence (DNA): TGCGCCAGCAGCCAACCGGCCGGGGCCTTGACCGGGGAGCTGTTTTTT.

This clonotype came up a few times. The CDR3 DNA follows: TGCAGCGTTCCTAAAGGGACTAGCTCAGATACGCAGTATTTT. Protein: CSVPKGTSSDTQYF. The chain uses TRBV29-1 and TRBJ2-3, with TRBD2 identical over 9 bases. CDR3 length: 14 amino acids. The V gene's germline CDR1 is SQVTM and CDR2 ANQGSEA. Trimming removed 5 bases from V and 4 bases from J; junction bases left unmatched: 7.

This clonotype was seen ten or more times. The chain is built from TRBV5-5 and TRBJ1-1; D remains ambiguous. V shed 5 bases and J shed 2 bases, with 7 bases lying between them. Germline CDR1 SGHKS, CDR2 YYEKEE (reference sequence). This CDR3 is 12 amino acids long. The CDR3 DNA reads TGTGCCAGCAGTAAGGGAAACACTGAAGCTTTCTTT. Translating it yields CASSKGNTEAFF.

V usage is TRBV19 and J usage is TRBJ2-5; D not certain. The CDR3 spans 12 residues. From germline, CDR1 is LNHDA and CDR2 SQIVND (reference sequence). V was cut by 4 bases and J by 4 bases, with 7 bases left in between. The CDR3 loop reads CASSNRRETQYF. DNA of the CDR3: TGTGCCAGTAGTAATCGGAGAGAGACCCAGTACTTC.

Many counts were recorded for this clonotype. The chain joins TRBV4-3 to TRBJ1-4, with D perhaps matching TRBD1 (6 bases). The germline gives CDR1 LGHNA, CDR2 YSLEER. Between the trimmed V and J ends, which lost 1 base and 3 bases, there was a span of 18 bases. The CDR3 sequence is 18 residues long. CDR3 DNA: TGCGCCAGCAGCCAAGTTGCGATCGGTCGGGGGCCTAATGAAAAACTGTTTTTT. Translated: CASSQVAIGRGPNEKLFF.

This clonotype showed up just a few times. The chain combines TRBV20-1 with TRBJ1-6, with D perhaps TRBD1 (6 bases). This CDR3 comprises 13 residues. Per the germline V gene, CDR1 is DFQATT and CDR2 is SNEGSKA (reference sequence). Trimming pared 6 bases from V and 5 bases from J, leaving 11 bases between. CDR3 DNA sequence: TGCAGTGCCGCACAGGGCCATAATTCACCCCTCCACTTT. Protein sequence: CSAAQGHNSPLHF.

This clonotype was seen a handful of times. The chain carries TRBV28 and TRBJ2-3; no clear D. This CDR3 is 12 amino acids long. V lost 6 bases, J lost 4 bases, and 8 bases lay in between. The germline V gene has CDR1 MDHEN and CDR2 SYDVKM. The DNA of the CDR3 is TGTGCCAGCAGGGGGAACGCAGATACGCAGTATTTT. It codes for CASRGNADTQYF.

This clonotype was observed a handful of times. The V call is TRBV6-5, the J call TRBJ1-6, with D unclear. Germline assignment: CDR1 MNHEY and CDR2 SVGAGI. Trimming took 0 bases from V and 9 from J, leaving 18 bases between them. This CDR3 comprises 17 residues. In DNA, the CDR3 is TGTGCCAGCAGTTACTCCACCGGGATTTCGGTGGGTTCACCCCTCCACTTT. Protein sequence: CASSYSTGISVGSPLHF.

The genes are TRBV6-2 or TRBV6-3 and TRBJ2-5; possibly TRBD2 for D (7 bases). CDR3 length equals 15 residues. Deletions cut 2 bases from V and 2 bases from J, with 12 bases between. Germline V gene sequence: CDR1 MNHEY, CDR2 SVGEGT. CDR3 nucleotide sequence: TGTGCCAGCAGTTACGGGGGGGCAGGACAAGAGACCCAGTACTTC. Translated: CASSYGGAGQETQYF.

The chain is built from TRBV6-5 and TRBJ2-1; D call uncertain. Germline CDR1 MNHEY, CDR2 SVGAGI. There are 13 residues in the CDR3. Trimming removed 2 bases at V and 9 bases at J, with 11 bases between. The CDR3 DNA is TGTGCCAGCAGTTACGGCCCCGTCGGTGAGCAGTTCTTC. Amino acids: CASSYGPVGEQFF.

The table lists this clonotype with many counts. This chain joins TRBV7-6 and TRBJ1-4, with D unresolved. CDR3 length: 14 amino acids. CDR1 is SGHVS and CDR2 is FNYEAQ in the germline V gene. The V end was cut by 6 bases, the J end by 0 bases, with 8 bases between. The CDR3 DNA reads TGTGCCAGCAGTCGGACGCCAACTAATGAAAAACTGTTTTTT. Translating it yields CASSRTPTNEKLFF.